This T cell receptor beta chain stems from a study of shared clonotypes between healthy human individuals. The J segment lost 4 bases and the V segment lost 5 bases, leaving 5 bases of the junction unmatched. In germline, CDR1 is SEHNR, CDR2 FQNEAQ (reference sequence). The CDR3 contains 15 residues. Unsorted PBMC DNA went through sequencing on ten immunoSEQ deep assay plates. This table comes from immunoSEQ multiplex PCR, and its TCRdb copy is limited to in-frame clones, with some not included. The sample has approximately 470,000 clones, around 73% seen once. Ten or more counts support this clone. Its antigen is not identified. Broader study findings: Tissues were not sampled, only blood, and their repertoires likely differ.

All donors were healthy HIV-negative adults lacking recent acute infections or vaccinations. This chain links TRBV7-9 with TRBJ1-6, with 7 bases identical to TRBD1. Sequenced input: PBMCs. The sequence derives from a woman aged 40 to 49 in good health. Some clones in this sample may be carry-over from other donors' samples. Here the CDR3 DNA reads TGTGCCAGCAGCCCCGGGACAGAATATAATTCACCCCTCCACTTT. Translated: CASSPGTEYNSPLHF. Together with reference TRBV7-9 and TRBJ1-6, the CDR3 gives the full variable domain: DTGVSQNPRHKITKRGQNVTFRCDPISEHNRLYWYRQTLGQGPEFLTYFQNEAQLEKSRLLSDRFSAERPKGSFSTLEIQRTEQGDSAMYLCASSPGTEYNSPLHFGNGTRLTVT.